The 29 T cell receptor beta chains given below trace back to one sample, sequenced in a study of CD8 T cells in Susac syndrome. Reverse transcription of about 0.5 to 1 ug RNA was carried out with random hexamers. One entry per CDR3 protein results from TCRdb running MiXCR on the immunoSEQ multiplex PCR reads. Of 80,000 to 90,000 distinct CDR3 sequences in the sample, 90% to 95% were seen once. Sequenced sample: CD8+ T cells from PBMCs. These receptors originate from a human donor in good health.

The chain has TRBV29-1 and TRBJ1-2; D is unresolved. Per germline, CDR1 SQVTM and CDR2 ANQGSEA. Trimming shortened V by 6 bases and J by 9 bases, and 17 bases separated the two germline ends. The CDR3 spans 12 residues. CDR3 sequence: CSVPRADTSYTF. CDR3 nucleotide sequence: TGCAGCGTCCCAAGAGCTGACACTAGCTACACCTTC. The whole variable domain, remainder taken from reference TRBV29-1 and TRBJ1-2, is SAVISQKPSRDICQRGTSLTIQCQVDSQVTMMFWYRQQPGQSLTLIATANQGSEATYESGFVIDKFPISRPNLTFSTLTVSNMSPEDSSIYLCSVPRADTSYTFGSGTRLTVV.

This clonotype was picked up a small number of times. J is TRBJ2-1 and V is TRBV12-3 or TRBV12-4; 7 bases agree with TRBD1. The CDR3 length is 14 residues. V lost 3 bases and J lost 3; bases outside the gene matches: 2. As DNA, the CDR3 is TGTGCCAGCAGTTTGGGGACAGTCTACAATGAGCAGTTCTTC. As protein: CASSLGTVYNEQFF.

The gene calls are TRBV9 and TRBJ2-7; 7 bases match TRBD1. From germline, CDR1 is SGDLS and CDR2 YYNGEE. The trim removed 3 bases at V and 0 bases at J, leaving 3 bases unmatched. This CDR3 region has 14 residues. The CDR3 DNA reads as TGTGCCAGCAGCGAAGGGGGCGCCTCCTACGAGCAGTACTTC. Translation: CASSEGGASYEQYF.

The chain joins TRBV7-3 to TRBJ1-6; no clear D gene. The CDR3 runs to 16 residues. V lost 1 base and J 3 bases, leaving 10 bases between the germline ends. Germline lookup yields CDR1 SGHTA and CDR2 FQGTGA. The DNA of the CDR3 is TGTGCCAGCAGCTTAAATGGCAGGAGCTATAATTCACCCCTCCACTTT. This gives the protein CASSLNGRSYNSPLHF.

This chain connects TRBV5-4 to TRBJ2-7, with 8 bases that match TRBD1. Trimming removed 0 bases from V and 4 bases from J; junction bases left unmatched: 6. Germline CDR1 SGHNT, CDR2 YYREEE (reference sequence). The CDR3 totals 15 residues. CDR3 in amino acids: CASSLDSGGGYEQYF. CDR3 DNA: TGTGCCAGCAGCTTGGACTCAGGGGGCGGATACGAGCAGTACTTC.

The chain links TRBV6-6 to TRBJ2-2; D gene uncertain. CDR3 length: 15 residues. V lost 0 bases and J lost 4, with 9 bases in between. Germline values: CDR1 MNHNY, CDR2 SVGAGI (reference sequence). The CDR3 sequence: CASSYSAQPTGELFF. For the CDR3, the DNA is TGTGCCAGCAGTTACTCGGCGCAGCCCACCGGGGAGCTGTTTTTT.

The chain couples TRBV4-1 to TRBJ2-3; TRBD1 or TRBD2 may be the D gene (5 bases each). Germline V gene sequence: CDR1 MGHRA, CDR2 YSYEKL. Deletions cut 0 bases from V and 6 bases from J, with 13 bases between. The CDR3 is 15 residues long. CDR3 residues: CASSQDSGPWDTQYF. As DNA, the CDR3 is TGCGCCAGCAGCCAAGATTCGGGGCCTTGGGATACGCAGTATTTT.

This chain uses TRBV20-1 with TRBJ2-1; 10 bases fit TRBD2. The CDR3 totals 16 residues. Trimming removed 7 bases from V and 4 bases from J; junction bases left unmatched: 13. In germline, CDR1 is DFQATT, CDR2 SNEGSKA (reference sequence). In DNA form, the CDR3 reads TGCAGTGTAATCGACCCAGGACTAGCGGTGTACAATGAGCAGTTCTTC. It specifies CSVIDPGLAVYNEQFF.

As DNA, the CDR3 is TGCGCCAGCAGCCCTCTTGGGTTACAGGGTGGGGGGCTCCAAGAGACCCAGTACTTC. It specifies CASSPLGLQGGGLQETQYF. The chain employs TRBV4-1 and TRBJ2-5; TRBD1 or TRBD2 may be the D gene (6 bases each). In germline, CDR1 is MGHRA, CDR2 YSYEKL. The CDR3 has 19 residues. Trimming removed 4 bases at V and 1 base at J, with 25 bases between.

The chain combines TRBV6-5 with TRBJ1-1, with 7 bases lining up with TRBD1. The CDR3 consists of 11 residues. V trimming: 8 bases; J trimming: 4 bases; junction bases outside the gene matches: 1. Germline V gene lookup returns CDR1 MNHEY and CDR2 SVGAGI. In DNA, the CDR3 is TGTGCCAGCTCAGGGGGCACTGAAGCTTTCTTT. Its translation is CASSGGTEAFF.

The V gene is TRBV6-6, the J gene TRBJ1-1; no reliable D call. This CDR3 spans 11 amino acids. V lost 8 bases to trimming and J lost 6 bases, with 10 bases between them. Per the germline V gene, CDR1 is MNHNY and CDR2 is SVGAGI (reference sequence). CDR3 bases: TGTGCCAGCGAAAGCGGACCTGAAGCTTTCTTT. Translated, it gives CASESGPEAFF.

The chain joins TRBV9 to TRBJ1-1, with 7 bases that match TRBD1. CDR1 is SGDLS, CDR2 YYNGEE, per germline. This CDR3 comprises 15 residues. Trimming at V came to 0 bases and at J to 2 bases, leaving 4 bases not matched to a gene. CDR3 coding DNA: TGTGCCAGCAGCGTAGACGGGACAGTAAACACTGAAGCTTTCTTT. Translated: CASSVDGTVNTEAFF.

CDR3 sequence reads: CASSEGATEAFF. In nucleotides, the CDR3 is TGCGCCAGCAGTGAGGGGGCCACTGAAGCTTTCTTT. The V and J genes are TRBV10-1 and TRBJ1-1; possibly TRBD1 for D (5 bases). The germline CDR1 and CDR2 sequences are WNHNN and SYGVQD (reference sequence). The ends were cut back, 2 bases at V and 4 bases at J, with 5 bases in the middle. The CDR3 is 12 amino acids.

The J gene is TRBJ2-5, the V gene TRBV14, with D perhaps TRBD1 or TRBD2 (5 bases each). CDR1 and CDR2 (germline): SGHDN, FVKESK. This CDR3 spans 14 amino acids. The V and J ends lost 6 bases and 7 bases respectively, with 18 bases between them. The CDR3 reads CASSFTGTRGTQYF. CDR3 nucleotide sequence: TGTGCCAGCAGTTTCACCGGGACCCGGGGGACCCAGTACTTC. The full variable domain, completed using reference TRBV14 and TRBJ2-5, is EAGVTQFPSHSVIEKGQTVTLRCDPISGHDNLYWYRRVMGKEIKFLLHFVKESKQDESGMPNNRFLAERTGGTYSTLKVQPAELEDSGVYFCASSFTGTRGTQYFGPGTRLLVL.

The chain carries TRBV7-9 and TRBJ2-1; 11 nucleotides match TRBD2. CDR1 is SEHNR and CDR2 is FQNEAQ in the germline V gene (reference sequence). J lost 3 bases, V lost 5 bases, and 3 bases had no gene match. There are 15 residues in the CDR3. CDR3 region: CASSGGLADYNEQFF. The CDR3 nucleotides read TGTGCCAGCAGCGGGGGACTAGCGGACTACAATGAGCAGTTCTTC. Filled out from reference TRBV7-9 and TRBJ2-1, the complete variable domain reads DTGVSQNPRHKITKRGQNVTFRCDPISEHNRLYWYRQTLGQGPEFLTYFQNEAQLEKSRLLSDRFSAERPKGSFSTLEIQRTEQGDSAMYLCASSGGLADYNEQFFGPGTRLTVL.

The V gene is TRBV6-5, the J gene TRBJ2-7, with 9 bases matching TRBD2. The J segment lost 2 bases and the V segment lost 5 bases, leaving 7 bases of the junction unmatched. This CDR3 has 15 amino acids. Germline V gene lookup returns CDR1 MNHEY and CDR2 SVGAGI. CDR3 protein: CASSGSGGGAYEQYF. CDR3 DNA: TGTGCCAGCAGTGGCTCGGGCGGGGGGGCCTACGAGCAGTACTTC.

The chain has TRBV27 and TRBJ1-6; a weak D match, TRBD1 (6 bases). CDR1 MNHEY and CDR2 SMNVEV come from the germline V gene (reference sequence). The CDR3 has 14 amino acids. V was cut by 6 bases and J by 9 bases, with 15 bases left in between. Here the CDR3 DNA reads TGTGCCAGCAGGACCGGGGGGGCGAGTTCACCCCTCCACTTT. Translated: CASRTGGASSPLHF.

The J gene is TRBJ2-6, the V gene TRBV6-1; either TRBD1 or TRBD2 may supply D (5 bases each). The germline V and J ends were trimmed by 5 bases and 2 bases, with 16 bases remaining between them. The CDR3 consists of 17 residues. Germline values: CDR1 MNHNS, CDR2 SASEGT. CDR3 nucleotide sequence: TGTGCCAGCAGTACCGGGGCAGGGATCACTGGGGCCAACGTCCTGACTTTC. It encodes CASSTGAGITGANVLTF.

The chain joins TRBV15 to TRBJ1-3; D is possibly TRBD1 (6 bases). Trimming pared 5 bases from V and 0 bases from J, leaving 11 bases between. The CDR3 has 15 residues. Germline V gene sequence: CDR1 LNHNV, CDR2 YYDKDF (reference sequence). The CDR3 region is CATSETGNSGNTIYF. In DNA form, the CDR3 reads TGTGCCACCAGCGAGACAGGCAACTCTGGAAACACCATATATTTT.

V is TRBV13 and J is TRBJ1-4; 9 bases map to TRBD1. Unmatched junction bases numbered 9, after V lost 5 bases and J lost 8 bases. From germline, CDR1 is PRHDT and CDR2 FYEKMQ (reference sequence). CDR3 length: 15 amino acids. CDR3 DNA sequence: TGTGCCAGCAGCCTGCGGACAGGGGTACAAGAAAAACTGTTTTTT. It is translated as CASSLRTGVQEKLFF.

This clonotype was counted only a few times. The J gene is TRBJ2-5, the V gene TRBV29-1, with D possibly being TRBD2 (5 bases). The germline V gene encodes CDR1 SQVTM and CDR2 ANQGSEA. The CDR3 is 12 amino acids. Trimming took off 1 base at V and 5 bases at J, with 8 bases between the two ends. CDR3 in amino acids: CSVEGGIETQYF. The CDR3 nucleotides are TGCAGCGTTGAAGGAGGGATTGAGACCCAGTACTTC.

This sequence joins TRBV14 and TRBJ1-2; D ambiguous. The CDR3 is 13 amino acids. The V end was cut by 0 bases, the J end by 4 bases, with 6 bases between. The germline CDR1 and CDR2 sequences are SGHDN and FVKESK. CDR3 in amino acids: CASSQDRPYGYTF. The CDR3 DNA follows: TGTGCCAGCAGCCAAGACAGGCCCTATGGCTACACCTTC.

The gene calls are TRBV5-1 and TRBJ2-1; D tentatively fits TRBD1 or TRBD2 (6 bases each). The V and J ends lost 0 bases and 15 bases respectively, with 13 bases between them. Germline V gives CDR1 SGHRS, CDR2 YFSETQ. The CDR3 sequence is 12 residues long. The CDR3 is CASSLVGGFRFF. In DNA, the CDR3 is TGCGCCAGCAGCTTGGTCGGGGGCTTCAGGTTCTTC.

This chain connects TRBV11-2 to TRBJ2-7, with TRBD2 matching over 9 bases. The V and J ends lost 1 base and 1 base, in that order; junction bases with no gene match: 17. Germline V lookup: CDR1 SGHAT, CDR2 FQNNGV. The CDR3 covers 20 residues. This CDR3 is CASSLGISSGGSGRSYEQYF. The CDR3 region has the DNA TGTGCCAGCAGCTTAGGAATCTCCAGCGGGGGGTCAGGCCGGTCCTACGAGCAGTACTTC. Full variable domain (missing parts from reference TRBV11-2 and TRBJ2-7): EAGVAQSPRYKIIEKRQSVAFWCNPISGHATLYWYQQILGQGPKLLIQFQNNGVVDDSQLPKDRFSAERLKGVDSTLKIQPAKLEDSAVYLCASSLGISSGGSGRSYEQYFGPGTRLTVT.

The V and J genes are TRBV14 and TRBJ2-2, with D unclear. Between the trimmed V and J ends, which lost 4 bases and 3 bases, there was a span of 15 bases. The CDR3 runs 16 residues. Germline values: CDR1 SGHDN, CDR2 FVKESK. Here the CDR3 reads CASSRESLDDTGELFF. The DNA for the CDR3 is TGTGCCAGCAGCCGAGAAAGTTTAGATGACACCGGGGAGCTGTTTTTT.

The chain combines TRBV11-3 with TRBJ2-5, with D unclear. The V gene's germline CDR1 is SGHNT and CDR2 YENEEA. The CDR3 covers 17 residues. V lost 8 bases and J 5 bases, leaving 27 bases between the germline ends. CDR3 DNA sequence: TGTGCCAGCCGTAGCAGCTTTAACCGGGCCCCCAAGGAGACCCAGTACTTC. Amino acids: CASRSSFNRAPKETQYF.

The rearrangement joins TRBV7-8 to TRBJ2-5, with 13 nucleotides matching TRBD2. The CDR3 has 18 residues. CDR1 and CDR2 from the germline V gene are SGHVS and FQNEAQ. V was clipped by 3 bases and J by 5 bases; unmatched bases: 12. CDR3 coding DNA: TGTGCCAGCAGCTTCTTACTAGCGGGGGGGCCGGTTATGGAGACCCAGTACTTC. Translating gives CASSFLLAGGPVMETQYF. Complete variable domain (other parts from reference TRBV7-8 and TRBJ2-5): GAGVSQSPRYKVAKRGQDVALRCDPISGHVSLFWYQQALGQGPEFLTYFQNEAQLDKSGLPSDRFFAERPEGSVSTLKIQRTQQEDSAVYLCASSFLLAGGPVMETQYFGPGTRLLVL.

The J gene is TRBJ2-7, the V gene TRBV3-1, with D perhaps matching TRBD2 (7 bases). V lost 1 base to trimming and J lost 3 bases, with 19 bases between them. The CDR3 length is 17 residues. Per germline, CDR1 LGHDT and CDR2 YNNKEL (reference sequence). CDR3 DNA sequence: TGTGCCAGCAGCCAAGTACCCGAAGGGGGAGGGTTCTACGAGCAGTACTTC. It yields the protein CASSQVPEGGGFYEQYF.

The DNA for the CDR3 is TGTGCCAGCAGTTATGACAGGGGGCCCTACAATGAGCAGTTCTTC. Encoded protein: CASSYDRGPYNEQFF. This chain uses TRBV6-6 with TRBJ2-1; 10 nucleotides align to TRBD1. This CDR3 contains 15 residues. Germline CDR1 reads MNHNY; CDR2 reads SVGAGI (reference sequence). V shed 3 bases, J shed 2 bases, and the junction held 1 base outside the gene matches.